This T cell receptor (beta chain) was sequenced for a study of neurological immune-mediated disorders. TCRdb independently ran MiXCR on the 5' RACE reads; one entry per CDR3 protein. The data show approximately 82,000 distinct CDR3 sequences, around 14% seen once. V was shortened by 0 bases and J by 2 bases, with 16 bases between the two germline ends. There are 17 residues in the CDR3. Germline loops: CDR1 MNHEY, CDR2 SVGAGI. As for time point: longitudinal time-point 2. The V gene is TRBV6-5, the J gene TRBJ2-5, with D unresolved. The clonotype was recovered from a female donor with HTLV-1-associated myelopathy (HAM/TSP). Sequenced input: PBMCs. CDR3 DNA: TGTGCCAGCAGTTACTCGTGGTCTACTATCGGGCAAGAGACCCAGTACTTC. Translating gives CASSYSWSTIGQETQYF.